This TCR beta chain was sequenced in a study of cytotoxic CD8 clonotypes in ibrutinib-treated CLL. Overall study context: Investigators reported roughly 24 partial and 2 complete responses; after median about 70 months, roughly 15 patients remained remitted and around twelve progressed. Study-level findings and limits: Patients showed higher baseline clonality than age-matched healthy donors, and it tracked circulating CD8+ T-cell counts. Collection times varied between progressing and sustained-remission patients.

Germline V gene sequence: CDR1 SGHRS, CDR2 YFSETQ. V was shortened by 1 base and J by 4 bases, with 11 bases between the two germline ends. The CDR3 length is 15 residues. The sample holds a few counts of this clone. Its cognate antigen is unknown. Clones were read by immunoSEQ multiplex PCR, and TCRdb kept only the in-frame ones, dropping some. The table shows approximately 340,000 clones, with approximately 67% occurring only once. The chain uses TRBV5-1 and TRBJ1-4; D may be TRBD1 (5 bases). The source material was PBMCs, sampled after 36 months of ibrutinib treatment. This TCR was recovered from a human donor with chronic lymphocytic leukemia. CDR3 DNA sequence: TGCGCCAGCAGCTTGATCTTGGGGGTTAATGAAAAACTGTTTTTT. Its protein product is CASSLILGVNEKLFF.